This TCR beta chain is from a study of T cell repertoires in MIS-A myocarditis. Germline loops: CDR1 SNHLY, CDR2 FYNNEI. CDR3 size: 13 residues. The J segment lost 5 bases and the V segment lost 5 bases, leaving 4 bases of the junction unmatched. This clone was detected once. Data came from immunoSEQ multiplex PCR; TCRdb stores just in-frame clones and leaves some out. The table shows about 11,000 clones, with roughly 80% occurring only once. The chain employs TRBV2 and TRBJ2-7; 9 bases fit TRBD2. Sequencing was performed on right ventricle heart tissue obtained at autopsy. This TCR came from a man in his late teens or twenties with fulminant myocarditis from multisystem inflammatory syndrome in adults (MIS-A) after COVID-19. The CDR3 spells CASSKEREDEQYF. The CDR3 DNA sequence: TGTGCCAGCAGTAAGGAGCGGGAGGACGAGCAGTACTTC.